The T cell receptor (beta chain) under discussion was sequenced for a study of blood T cell repertoires in COVID-19. Residents of over 20 US areas, aged roughly 18 to 89 years, made up the participants. Recovery among Cohort 3 donors was established by two negative PCRs, clearance, or symptom resolution. The CDR3 spans 13 residues. V was clipped by 1 base and J by 11 bases, with 14 bases between them. Sequencing was performed with immunoSEQ multiplex PCR; in TCRdb, only in-frame clones are kept and a portion is missing. The repertoire holds a few hundred thousand clones, with roughly 87% as singletons.

Sample: PBMCs or T cells enriched from blood (not recorded which). This TCR was recovered from a man aged 18 to 30 who had recovered from COVID-19. V usage is TRBV12-3 or TRBV12-4 and J usage is TRBJ1-1; D is perhaps TRBD1 (5 bases). The CDR3 DNA sequence: TGTGCCAGCAGTTTAGTCTCTGGACATGGCGCTTTCTTT. Translated, it gives CASSLVSGHGAFF.